Below, 30 T cell receptor beta chains from the same sample are listed, as sequenced in a study of T cells in women clearing cervical HPV infection. The method was immunoSEQ multiplex PCR; TCRdb's version includes in-frame clones alone and lacks a portion of them. Its table records roughly 30,000 clones. Sequencing was performed on blood buffy coat. All receptors come from a woman aged 18 to 75 with a cervical HPV16 infection that either progressed to CIN3+ or cleared (not recorded which).

Worth noting for this clone: Read sequence stops 3 residues before the CDR3 end, and the germline J gene provides the missing end. This chain connects TRBV7-8 to TRBJ2-2; 8 bases agree with TRBD1. CDR1 is SGHVS, CDR2 FQNEAQ, per germline. The CDR3 spans 14 residues. CDR3 bases read: TGTGCCAGCAGCCTACAGGGGGTTTGGGAAAAG. Translated: CASSLQGVWEK. The whole CDR3 region reads CASSLQGVWEKLFF.

Of note for this clone: Other DNA sequences within the sample encode an identical CDR3. Partial CDR3 DNA: TGTGCCAACGGGGACAGACCTGGAAACACC. Its protein is CANGDRPGNT. The whole CDR3 reads CANGDRPGNTIYF. The chain has TRBV10-3 and TRBJ1-3; 7 bases map to TRBD1. The sequenced fragment ends 3 residues before the CDR3 boundary, so the rest is inferred from the germline J gene. The V gene's germline CDR1 is ENHRY and CDR2 SYGVKD. After removal of 10 bases from V and 2 bases from J, the junction contained 5 bases not matched to a gene. This CDR3 is 13 amino acids long.

A note on this clone: From the germline J gene comes the end of the CDR3, since the read stops 3 residues before it. The same CDR3 arises from other DNA sequences in this sample as well. The chain combines TRBV19 with TRBJ2-2; 9 nucleotides match TRBD1. The CDR3 loop spans 14 amino acids. Germline CDR1 is LNHDA and CDR2 is SQIVND (reference sequence). CDR3 amino acids: CASSIGTGPEKLFF. The covered CDR3 bases are TGTGCCAGTAGTATTGGGACAGGGCCTGAAAAG.

Comment on this clone: The read halts 3 residues ahead of the CDR3 end, with the missing end drawn from the germline J gene. The chain has TRBV11-2 and TRBJ2-4; tentatively, D is TRBD1 or TRBD2 (6 bases each). The CDR3 length is 13 residues. Germline V CDR1 and CDR2: SGHAT, FQNNGV. The CDR3 sequence is CASSFITGRIQYF. CDR3 DNA (partial): TGTGCCAGCAGCTTCATCACAGGGAGGATT.

With regard to this clone: The read is 3 residues too short to cover the CDR3 end, so that end is filled in from the germline J gene. The chain couples TRBV6-2 or TRBV6-3 to TRBJ2-7, with 10 positions matching TRBD2. The CDR3 totals 15 residues. The trim removed 7 bases at V and 5 bases at J, leaving 11 bases unmatched. The germline V gene has CDR1 MNHEY and CDR2 SVGEGT. CDR3 DNA, as far as it was read: TGTGCCAGCACTAGCGGGGGTACCTACCCTCACGAG. It codes for CASTSGGTYPHE. The CDR3 reads in full as CASTSGGTYPHEQYF.

With respect to this clone: The read falls 3 residues short of the CDR3 end, and the missing part is taken from the germline J gene. V gene TRBV30 combines with J gene TRBJ1-2; tentative D call: TRBD1 (6 bases). This CDR3 contains 13 residues. Germline loops: CDR1 GTSNPN, CDR2 SVGIG (reference sequence). Trimming removed 2 bases at V and 6 bases at J, with 13 bases between. CDR3 DNA (partial): TGTGCCTGGAGTCGGCCTCACAGGGATGGC. This translates into CAWSRPHRDG. The full CDR3 is CAWSRPHRDGYTF.

The sequenced CDR3 bases are TGTGCCAGCAGCCAAGGACAGGGGTCCTCAAGAGGCAATGAG. Translation gives CASSQGQGSSRGNE. The full CDR3 sequence reads CASSQGQGSSRGNEQFF. The rearrangement links TRBV7-8 to TRBJ2-1; TRBD1 agrees at 9 bases. The read terminates 3 residues before the CDR3 end, so the remaining end is supplied by the germline J gene. Germline values: CDR1 SGHVS, CDR2 FQNEAQ. V trimming: 5 bases; J trimming: 6 bases; junction bases outside the gene matches: 14. CDR3 size: 17 residues.

A remark on this clone: The read is 3 residues too short to cover the CDR3 end, so that end is filled in from the germline J gene. V is TRBV6-2 or TRBV6-3 and J is TRBJ2-5; 8 bases line up with TRBD1. Germline lookup yields CDR1 MNHEY and CDR2 SVGEGT. The CDR3 is 15 amino acids. Losses at the gene ends were 5 bases for V and 6 bases for J; bases not matched to a gene: 11. CDR3 sequence: CASSPRGRFLKTQYF. The DNA read from the CDR3 is TGTGCCAGCAGTCCCAGGGGGCGCTTTTTGAAGACC.

Points on this clone: The read falls 3 residues short of the CDR3 end, and the missing part is taken from the germline J gene. The chain uses TRBV20-1 and TRBJ2-5; 9 bases are shared with TRBD1. The CDR3 spans 14 residues. Germline values: CDR1 DFQATT, CDR2 SNEGSKA (reference sequence). With 0 bases clipped from V and 4 bases from J, the junction kept 3 bases outside the gene matches. The CDR3 DNA, read in part, is TGCAGTGCTAGAGAAATGGGACAGGGAGAGACC. It is translated as CSAREMGQGET. The entire CDR3 reads CSAREMGQGETQYF.

Turning to this clone: Read coverage stops 3 residues before the CDR3 terminus; the germline J gene supplies the remainder. This rearrangement joins TRBV2 to TRBJ1-5, with TRBD1 matching over 7 bases. Trimming removed 6 bases from V and 3 bases from J; junction bases left unmatched: 14. From germline, CDR1 is SNHLY and CDR2 FYNNEI. CDR3 length: 17 residues. The CDR3 sequence: CASSVELQGRPNQPQHF. The sequenced part of the CDR3 DNA is TGTGCCAGCAGCGTAGAACTACAGGGGCGCCCCAATCAGCCC.

This CDR3 reads CASKGQGPQMGNEQFF. CDR3 DNA, as far as it was read: TGTGCCAGCAAAGGACAGGGGCCCCAAATGGGCAATGAG. J is TRBJ2-1 and V is TRBV12-3 or TRBV12-4, with 9 bases fitting TRBD1. The read terminates 3 residues ahead of where the CDR3 ends, so the germline J gene completes it. The CDR3 extends over 16 amino acids. V lost 7 bases, J lost 6 bases, and 13 bases stayed unmatched.

As to this clone: The CDR3 end lies 3 residues beyond the end of the read and is filled in from the germline J gene. The chain joins TRBV20-1 to TRBJ2-5; 12 bases map to TRBD1. The CDR3 runs to 18 residues. CDR1 DFQATT and CDR2 SNEGSKA come from the germline V gene (reference sequence). The ends lost 2 bases at V and 6 bases at J; junction bases unmatched: 16. CDR3 sequence: CSARRHRDRGRSWQTQYF. The sequenced CDR3 bases are TGCAGTGCTAGAAGGCACCGGGACAGGGGGCGTAGTTGGCAGACC.

Comment on this clone: The read gets to within 3 residues of the CDR3 end, and the germline J gene fills in the rest. The genes are TRBV7-6 and TRBJ1-6; D may be TRBD1 (5 bases). Germline CDR1 SGHVS, CDR2 FNYEAQ. This CDR3 has 15 amino acids. CDR3 sequence: CASSLGRQGNPSLHF. The part of the CDR3 DNA that was read is TGTGCCAGCAGCTTAGGGCGTCAGGGCAATCCGTCC.

The CDR3 region is CSPSPPLAGGRTDTQYF. The CDR3 DNA, read in part, is TGCAGTCCCTCCCCCCCTCTAGCGGGAGGTCGCACAGATACG. The V call is TRBV20-1, the J call TRBJ2-3; TRBD2 agrees at 11 bases. The read falls 3 residues short of the CDR3 end, and the missing part is taken from the germline J gene. Unmatched junction bases numbered 14, after V lost 8 bases and J lost 1 base. In germline, CDR1 is DFQATT, CDR2 SNEGSKA (reference sequence). CDR3 length: 17 amino acids.

A remark on this clone: The CDR3 is cut off 3 residues early in the read; its end comes from the germline J gene. V is TRBV12-3 or TRBV12-4 and J is TRBJ2-1; D gene ambiguous. The CDR3 totals 14 residues. Trimming shortened V by 3 bases and J by 6 bases, and 12 bases separated the two germline ends. The CDR3 bases that were read are TGTGCCAGCAGTTTTTTATCTTCCGGCAATGAG. Protein: CASSFLSSGNE. The whole CDR3 protein reads CASSFLSSGNEQFF.

The CDR3 sequence is CASSPQDTTNEKLFF. The CDR3 bases that were read are TGTGCCAGCAGCCCACAGGATACAACTAATGAAAAA. V and J are TRBV7-9 and TRBJ1-4, with D perhaps matching TRBD1 (5 bases). Coverage ceases 3 residues before the CDR3 finishes, and the germline J gene fills in the end. Germline V gene data show CDR1 as SEHNR and CDR2 as FQNEAQ (reference sequence). The V end lost 5 bases, the J end lost 0 bases, and 10 bases lay between the germline ends. There are 15 residues in the CDR3.

With respect to this clone: The read ends 3 residues early relative to the CDR3; the germline J gene fills the gap. The chain is built from TRBV5-4 and TRBJ2-2; D remains unclear. Germline V gene lookup returns CDR1 SGHNT and CDR2 YYREEE (reference sequence). The CDR3 totals 13 residues. V gave up 4 bases and J gave up 6 bases, with 10 bases separating them. CDR3 sequence: CASSPSISGELFF. Incomplete CDR3 DNA: TGTGCCAGCAGCCCGAGCATCTCCGGGGAG.

With regard to this clone: The sequence runs out 3 residues before the end of the CDR3; the remainder is reconstructed from the germline J gene. The chain has TRBV6-1 and TRBJ2-3; TRBD2 is a possible D gene (6 bases). There are 16 residues in the CDR3. CDR1 is MNHNS and CDR2 is SASEGT in the germline V gene. Trimming took off 4 bases at V and 7 bases at J, with 21 bases between the two ends. The CDR3 DNA, read in part, is TGTGCCAGCAGTGCGAGCGGGCGCCATTTCCAGTATACG. It translates to CASSASGRHFQYT. The whole CDR3 protein is CASSASGRHFQYTQYF.

The CDR3 here is CASSIAMTGRSNQPQYF. The sequenced CDR3 bases are TGTGCCAGTAGTATAGCTATGACAGGACGAAGCAATCAGCCG. The chain links TRBV19 to TRBJ2-3; D is perhaps TRBD1 (6 bases). The missing CDR3 end, 3 residues past where the read stops, is filled in from the germline J gene. Germline V gene lookup returns CDR1 LNHDA and CDR2 SQIVND (reference sequence). CDR3 length: 17 amino acids.

Turning to this clone: Coverage ceases 3 residues before the CDR3 finishes, and the germline J gene fills in the end. The chain joins TRBV19 to TRBJ2-7; the match to TRBD1 covers 10 bases. The V gene end was trimmed by 2 bases and the J gene end by 3 bases; junction bases not matched to a gene: 4. Germline CDR1 is LNHDA and CDR2 is SQIVND (reference sequence). The CDR3 is 15 residues long. The CDR3 sequence is CASSIIGTGDYEQYF. CDR3 DNA (partial): TGTGCCAGTAGTATAATCGGGACAGGGGACTACGAG.

Points on this clone: The sequenced fragment ends 3 residues before the CDR3 boundary, so the rest is inferred from the germline J gene. The V gene is TRBV19, the J gene TRBJ1-2; D remains ambiguous. This CDR3 is 15 amino acids long. The germline V gene has CDR1 LNHDA and CDR2 SQIVND (reference sequence). The germline V and J ends were trimmed by 3 bases and 4 bases, with 15 bases remaining between them. The CDR3 region is CASSILGEGSYGYTF. Incomplete CDR3 DNA: TGTGCCAGTAGTATTCTCGGGGAGGGATCCTATGGC.

A note on this clone: The missing CDR3 end, 3 residues past where the read stops, is filled in from the germline J gene. The chain recombines TRBV7-3 with TRBJ1-1, with a possible D match to TRBD1 (6 bases). The CDR3 totals 13 residues. Germline V CDR1 and CDR2: SGHTA, FQGTGA. Trimming took off 3 bases at V and 3 bases at J, with 8 bases between the two ends. This chain's CDR3 is CASSLYRDTEAFF. Partial CDR3 DNA: TGTGCCAGCAGCTTGTACAGGGACACTGAA.

On this clone: The read finishes 3 residues shy of the CDR3 end, and the germline J gene is used to complete it. The gene calls are TRBV6-1 and TRBJ1-6, with D perhaps matching TRBD1 (5 bases). Per the germline V gene, CDR1 is MNHNS and CDR2 is SASEGT. The CDR3 loop spans 15 amino acids. V was pared by 2 bases and J by 5 bases, with 10 bases between. Here the CDR3 reads CASSERGRDNSPLHF. The covered CDR3 bases are TGTGCCAGCAGTGAAAGAGGCAGGGATAATTCACCC.

As for this clone: The read is 3 residues too short to cover the CDR3 end, so that end is filled in from the germline J gene. The V and J genes are TRBV7-3 and TRBJ2-3; 7 bases are shared with TRBD1. The V and J ends lost 2 bases and 3 bases, in that order; junction bases with no gene match: 11. This CDR3 has 17 amino acids. Per germline, CDR1 SGHTA and CDR2 FQGTGA. This chain's CDR3 is CASSLVGRGSITDTQYF. The sequenced CDR3 bases are TGTGCCAGCAGCTTAGTTGGCAGGGGGAGTATTACAGATACG.

Concerning this clone: The CDR3 extends 3 residues past the end of the read, so its final part is completed from the germline J gene. The rearrangement joins TRBV14 to TRBJ2-7; D gene ambiguous. V shed 4 bases and J shed 5 bases, with 12 bases lying between them. Germline values: CDR1 SGHDN, CDR2 FVKESK. This CDR3 contains 13 residues. The CDR3: CASSPRGWDEQYF. The sequenced CDR3 bases are TGTGCCAGCAGCCCCCGCGGTTGGGACGAG.

Of note for this clone: The read finishes 3 residues shy of the CDR3 end, and the germline J gene is used to complete it. V and J are TRBV5-1 and TRBJ2-5; maybe TRBD2 (5 bases). V was shortened by 2 bases and J by 5 bases, with 16 bases between the two germline ends. CDR3 length: 15 amino acids. Germline CDR1 reads SGHRS; CDR2 reads YFSETQ. Incomplete CDR3 DNA: TGCGCCAGCAGCTTTGGCCTAGGCCGGGGTGAGACC. Residues: CASSFGLGRGET. The full CDR3 reads CASSFGLGRGETQYF. Combining the CDR3 with reference TRBV5-1 and TRBJ2-5 gives the whole variable domain KAGVTQTPRYLIKTRGQQVTLSCSPISGHRSVSWYQQTPGQGLQFLFEYFSETQRNKGNFPGRFSGRQFSNSRSEMNVSTLELGDSALYLCASSFGLGRGETQYFGPGTRLLVL.

The CDR3 reads CASSQGLDTEAFF. The sequenced part of the CDR3 DNA is TGTGCCAGCAGTCAGGGGCTCGACACTGAA. The chain couples TRBV2 to TRBJ1-1, with D perhaps matching TRBD1 (6 bases). The read terminates 3 residues ahead of where the CDR3 ends, so the germline J gene completes it. Trimming stripped 5 bases from V and 3 bases from J, with 10 bases between. Germline values: CDR1 SNHLY, CDR2 FYNNEI. The CDR3 covers 13 residues.

As for this clone: Read data end 3 residues before the CDR3 end; the end is taken from the germline J gene. V is TRBV2 and J is TRBJ1-6; 7 bases map to TRBD1. Germline loops: CDR1 SNHLY, CDR2 FYNNEI. The CDR3 runs 12 residues. The J segment lost 7 bases and the V segment lost 11 bases, leaving 5 bases of the junction unmatched. CDR3 DNA, as far as it was read: TGTGCCGGAAGGGACAGAAATTCACCC. Translated, it gives CAGRDRNSP. The CDR3 as a whole reads CAGRDRNSPLHF.

Note on this clone: The observed sequence ends 3 residues before the CDR3 terminus, with the missing tail filled in from the germline J gene. The V gene is TRBV20-1, the J gene TRBJ2-7; 8 positions match TRBD2. Per germline, CDR1 DFQATT and CDR2 SNEGSKA (reference sequence). V lost 1 base to trimming and J lost 0 bases; unmatched junction nucleotides: 5. The CDR3 is 15 amino acids. The CDR3 loop is CSARVSGTSSYEQYF. The covered CDR3 bases are TGCAGTGCTAGAGTTTCGGGGACTAGCTCCTACGAG.

In the case of this clone: The read comes to an end 3 residues before the CDR3 does, leaving the germline J gene to fill in the end. The chain employs TRBV7-9 and TRBJ2-2; 8 bases are a match to TRBD1. The CDR3 runs to 14 residues. Germline CDR1 and CDR2: SEHNR and FQNEAQ (reference sequence). V trimming: 5 bases; J trimming: 7 bases; junction bases outside the gene matches: 6. The CDR3 protein is CASSDDRGGGELFF. Incomplete CDR3 DNA: TGTGCCAGCAGCGACGACAGGGGCGGCGGGGAG.